A selection of T cell receptor beta chains follows, all from one sample in a study of shared clonotypes between healthy human individuals. Method: immunoSEQ multiplex PCR; TCRdb's copy keeps in-frame clones and lacks some. Of about 1.1 million clones listed, approximately 80% are singletons. Material for sequencing was memory CD4+ T cells from PBMCs. Source of these receptors: a man aged 18 to 35 in good health. Some clones in this sample may be carry-over from other donors' samples. The CDR3 runs from the conserved cysteine through the conserved F or W. The D gene is left open where the match is weak. Size is omitted from some rows. Given values are once, few, many or a class for expanded clones.

>-|17|TRBJ2-5|TRBD2|TRBV5-4
CASSTGLAGAGRKTQYF
TGTGCCAGCAGCACCGGACTAGCGGGAGCGGGTCGGAAGACCCAGTACTTC
>many|13|TRBJ2-7|-|TRBV5-1
CASSLDRTYEQYF
TGCGCCAGCAGCTTGGACAGGACTTACGAGCAGTACTTC
>-|15|TRBJ2-1|TRBD2|TRBV5-1
CASSALAGGSNEQFF
TGCGCCAGCAGCGCACTAGCGGGAGGTAGTAATGAGCAGTTCTTC
>-|16|TRBJ2-3|TRBD2|TRBV4-2
CASSQRASGSADTQYF
TGTGCCAGCAGCCAACGGGCTAGCGGGAGTGCAGATACGCAGTATTTT
>-|15|TRBJ2-3|-|TRBV4-1
CASSQVSYSTDTQYF
TGCGCCAGCAGCCAAGTTAGCTATAGCACAGATACGCAGTATTTT
>many|14|TRBJ2-7|-|TRBV6-6
CASSPGDWNYEQYF
TGTGCCAGCAGTCCCGGGGACTGGAACTACGAGCAGTACTTC
>-|18|TRBJ2-7|-|TRBV5-4
CASSLEVWQPSSSYEQYF
TGTGCCAGCAGCTTGGAAGTGTGGCAACCCTCGAGCTCCTACGAGCAGTACTTC
>-|14|TRBJ2-5|-|TRBV28
CASSSSHTLETQYF
TGTGCCAGCAGTTCCTCCCACACTCTGGAGACCCAGTACTTC
>few|15|TRBJ2-3|TRBD1|TRBV5-6
CASSSGQGITDTQYF
TGTGCCAGCAGCTCGGGACAGGGCATCACAGATACGCAGTATTTT
>-|13|TRBJ1-1|TRBD1|TRBV18
CASSRGTDSVAFF
TGTGCCAGCTCACGGGGGACAGACTCGGTCGCTTTCTTT
>-|14|TRBJ1-5|TRBD1|TRBV6-1
CASSGAGGGQPQHF
TGTGCCAGCAGCGGGGCAGGGGGCGGTCAGCCCCAGCATTTT
>-|15|TRBJ2-7|TRBD1|TRBV7-8
CASSPRGQGSDEQYF
TGTGCCAGCAGCCCCCGGGGACAGGGGTCCGACGAGCAGTACTTC
>-|14|TRBJ1-2|-|TRBV28
CASSPRGQPYGYTF
TGTGCCAGCAGCCCTCGGGGCCAACCATATGGCTACACCTTC
>few|15|TRBJ2-3|TRBD1|TRBV10-3
CAISGQGVSTDTQYF
TGTGCCATCAGTGGGCAGGGGGTTAGCACAGATACGCAGTATTTT
>-|15|TRBJ1-2|TRBD1|TRBV18
CASSPRTGTNYGYTF
TGTGCCAGCTCACCGCGGACAGGTACTAACTATGGCTACACCTTC
>once|11|TRBJ2-7|-|TRBV28
CASRFAYEQYF
TGTGCCAGCAGATTCGCCTACGAGCAGTACTTC
>-|14|TRBJ2-5|TRBD1|TRBV5-4
CASSSQQGWETQYF
TGTGCCAGCAGCTCCCAACAGGGGTGGGAGACCCAGTACTTC
>-|13|TRBJ1-2|-|TRBV28
CASSLYQGGGYTF
TGTGCCAGCAGTTTATATCAGGGTGGAGGCTACACCTTC
>-|16|TRBJ1-2|-|TRBV30
CAWAAPGTRNNYGYTF
TGTGCCTGGGCAGCTCCCGGGACACGGAATAACTATGGCTACACCTTC
>-|16|TRBJ2-1|-|TRBV13
CASRDEAANSYNEQFF
TGTGCCAGCCGCGACGAAGCGGCCAACTCCTACAATGAGCAGTTCTTC
>-|16|TRBJ1-2|TRBD1|TRBV7-2
CASSLGWAGGGAGYTF
TGTGCCAGCAGCTTAGGCTGGGCAGGGGGTGGGGCTGGCTACACCTTC
>-|14|TRBJ2-1|-|TRBV2
CASSEARQNNEQFF
TGTGCCAGCAGTGAAGCAAGACAGAACAATGAGCAGTTCTTC
>-|14|TRBJ2-7|TRBD2|TRBV18
CASSPGLAGGEQYF
TGTGCCAGCTCGCCTGGACTAGCGGGAGGGGAGCAGTACTTC
>-|16|TRBJ2-7|TRBD1|TRBV6-1
CASSVLEGTGPYEQYF
TGTGCCAGCAGTGTTTTGGAAGGGACAGGCCCCTACGAGCAGTACTTC
>-|13|TRBJ1-1|-|TRBV4-1
CASSQGNNIEAFF
TGCGCCAGCAGCCAAGGTAACAACATTGAAGCTTTCTTT
>-|14|TRBJ1-1|-|TRBV19
CASSISQDFTEAFF
TGTGCCAGTAGTATAAGTCAAGATTTCACTGAAGCTTTCTTT
>-|13|TRBJ2-3|-|TRBV30
CAWRAFRTDTQYF
TGTGCCTGGAGGGCCTTTCGCACAGATACGCAGTATTTT
>-|13|TRBJ2-3|TRBD1|TRBV5-1
CASIATGSDTQYF
TGCGCCAGCATTGCGACAGGGTCGGATACGCAGTATTTT
>-|14|TRBJ1-2|-|TRBV10-2
CANSDSARSDGYTF
TGCGCCAACAGTGATTCGGCACGTAGTGATGGCTACACCTTC
>few|16|TRBJ1-5|-|TRBV30
CAWSVRGSLRGQPQHF
TGTGCCTGGAGTGTACGGGGGAGCCTGAGAGGACAGCCCCAGCATTTT
>-|14|TRBJ2-7|-|TRBV9
CASSLAGLSYEQYF
TGTGCCAGCAGCTTGGCGGGCCTCTCCTACGAGCAGTACTTC
>-|13|TRBJ2-3|-|TRBV7-2
CASSSQWSDTQYF
TGTGCCAGCAGCTCCCAATGGTCAGATACGCAGTATTTT
>once|15|TRBJ2-7|TRBD2|TRBV5-4
CASSRVQRGTYEQYF
TGTGCCAGCAGCCGCGTTCAGCGGGGCACCTACGAGCAGTACTTC
>few|13|TRBJ1-5|-|TRBV4-2
CASSQGGGQPQHF
TGTGCCAGCAGCCAAGGGGGCGGCCAGCCCCAGCATTTT
>-|13|TRBJ2-7|-|TRBV6-1
CASSAEGGYEQYF
TGTGCCAGCAGTGCCGAAGGAGGGTACGAGCAGTACTTC
>-|15|TRBJ1-5|-|TRBV27
CASSPLGYGGQPQHF
TGTGCCAGCAGTCCCCTCGGGTACGGCGGTCAGCCCCAGCATTTT
>-|17|TRBJ2-6|-|TRBV11-1
CASSLAWGVSGANVLTF
TGTGCCAGCAGCTTAGCGTGGGGGGTCTCTGGGGCCAACGTCCTGACTTTC
>-|14|TRBJ1-2|-|TRBV2
CASSEAGWWSGYTF
TGTGCCAGCAGTGAAGCGGGCTGGTGGAGCGGCTACACCTTC
>once|14|TRBJ1-4|-|TRBV7-9
CASSLDRFNEKLFF
TGTGCCAGCAGCTTAGATAGGTTTAATGAAAAACTGTTTTTT
>-|13|TRBJ2-7|TRBD1|TRBV6-1
CASEGARSYEQYF
TGTGCCAGCGAGGGGGCACGGTCCTACGAGCAGTACTTC
>-|14|TRBJ2-7|-|TRBV28
CASSPPGATYEQYF
TGTGCCAGCAGTCCCCCAGGGGCAACCTACGAGCAGTACTTC
>-|10|TRBJ2-7|-|TRBV10-1
CASSDRLYYF
TGCGCCAGCAGTGATAGGCTTTACTACTTC
>-|15|TRBJ2-7|-|TRBV6-1
CASRRGGDSSYEQYF
TGTGCCAGCAGACGAGGGGGGGACTCCTCCTACGAGCAGTACTTC
>many|15|TRBJ2-2|-|TRBV4-1
CASSQGLSNTGELFF
TGCGCCAGCAGCCAAGGACTCTCGAACACCGGGGAGCTGTTTTTT
>few|16|TRBJ1-5|-|TRBV30
CAWSVRGVLSNQPQHF
TGTGCCTGGAGTGTACGAGGGGTACTTAGCAATCAGCCCCAGCATTTT